Shown below are 12 T cell receptor beta chains from a single sample sequenced in a study of sequential checkpoint blockade in melanoma. As to treatment: randomized to nivolumab then ipilimumab (arm A) or the reverse (arm B). Assay used: immunoSEQ multiplex PCR; TCRdb lists only in-frame clones, some missing. The table lists 7,000 to 9,500 clones, roughly a quarter of them singletons. Here the sequenced sample was tumor tissue (inferred from file names), taken from a patient given nivolumab and ipilimumab in sequence. Every receptor here comes from a human donor with melanoma.

The gene calls are TRBV11-3 and TRBJ2-2; 16 bases fit TRBD2. V dropped 5 bases and J dropped 2; count of bases not matched to a gene: 5. CDR3 size: 18 residues. Germline V gene lookup returns CDR1 SGHNT and CDR2 YENEEA. The CDR3 DNA reads TGTGCCAGCAGCACGGGACTAGCGGGGGGGTATAACACCGGGGAGCTGTTTTTT. As protein: CASSTGLAGGYNTGELFF.

The chain couples TRBV16 to TRBJ1-1; D is possibly TRBD1 (5 bases). Trimming cost V 1 base and J 0 bases, with 15 bases left between them. This CDR3 has 17 amino acids. Germline assignment: CDR1 KGHSY and CDR2 FQNENV. The CDR3 DNA follows: TGTGCCAGCAGCCAATTCCTTGAAGGGGCGATGAACACTGAAGCTTTCTTT. This translates into CASSQFLEGAMNTEAFF.

In its sample, this clone was seen a few times. The gene calls are TRBV14 and TRBJ2-2, with a weak D call TRBD1 (5 bases). Trimming left V 2 bases short and J 6 bases short, with 13 bases between. Germline CDR1 is SGHDN and CDR2 is FVKESK. This CDR3 is 15 amino acids long. CDR3 in amino acids: CASSQTRTPAGELFF. The DNA of the CDR3 is TGTGCCAGCAGCCAAACCAGGACACCCGCCGGGGAGCTGTTTTTT. The variable domain in full, completed from reference TRBV14 and TRBJ2-2, reads EAGVTQFPSHSVIEKGQTVTLRCDPISGHDNLYWYRRVMGKEIKFLLHFVKESKQDESGMPNNRFLAERTGGTYSTLKVQPAELEDSGVYFCASSQTRTPAGELFFGEGSRLTVL.

V is TRBV29-1 and J is TRBJ2-7, with a possible D match to TRBD2 (6 bases). The CDR3 consists of 12 residues. Germline V CDR1 and CDR2: SQVTM, ANQGSEA. V was trimmed by 1 base and J by 5 bases, leaving 9 bases between them. For the CDR3, the DNA is TGCAGCGTTGAAGGGGGCGGGAACGAGCAGTACTTC. It codes for CSVEGGGNEQYF.

The gene calls are TRBV28 and TRBJ2-7; 7 bases agree with TRBD1. The CDR3 is 15 amino acids. J was trimmed by 4 bases and V by 5 bases; bases with no gene match: 11. Germline CDR1 is MDHEN and CDR2 is SYDVKM. The CDR3 DNA sequence: TGTGCCAGCAGTCTACAGGGGCGAATAATTTACGAGCAGTACTTC. This translates into CASSLQGRIIYEQYF.

This chain uses TRBV23-1 with TRBJ1-2; TRBD1 might be the D (5 bases). TRBV23-1 counts as an open reading frame of uncertain function. CDR3 length: 18 residues. Trimming took off 4 bases at V and 0 bases at J, with 21 bases between the two ends. The CDR3 is CASSPPIRQGNPNYGYTF. CDR3 DNA sequence: TGCGCCAGCAGTCCCCCGATTAGGCAGGGAAACCCTAACTATGGCTACACCTTC.

This clone was detected a few times. This chain links TRBV11-3 with TRBJ2-2; 9 positions match TRBD2. Germline V lookup: CDR1 SGHNT, CDR2 YENEEA. This CDR3 has 15 amino acids. J gave up 4 bases and V 5 bases, and 5 bases lay outside the gene matches. The CDR3 sequence is CASSTGTSFTGELFF. As DNA, the CDR3 is TGTGCCAGCAGCACCGGGACTAGCTTCACCGGGGAGCTGTTTTTT.

This CDR3 is CASSIRFGGSYEQYF. The CDR3 DNA sequence: TGTGCCAGTAGTATCCGCTTCGGGGGGTCCTACGAGCAGTACTTC. The chain carries TRBV19 and TRBJ2-7; 7 bases agree with TRBD2. CDR1 is LNHDA and CDR2 is SQIVND in the germline V gene (reference sequence). The V and J ends lost 3 bases and 1 base, in that order; junction bases with no gene match: 6. This CDR3 contains 15 residues.

The chain uses TRBV6-8 and TRBJ2-5; D may be TRBD1 (6 bases). This CDR3 is 16 amino acids long. CDR1 and CDR2 from the germline V gene are MNHGY and SAAAGT. Trimming shortened V by 6 bases and J by 1 base, and 18 bases separated the two germline ends. The CDR3 DNA sequence: TGTGCCAGCAGGGGACACCGGGCGGAGGCCCAAGAGACCCAGTACTTC. Protein product: CASRGHRAEAQETQYF.

The table lists this clone with a few counts. This chain links TRBV19 with TRBJ2-3, with D perhaps TRBD1 or TRBD2 (7 bases each). CDR3 size: 12 residues. Deletions cut 9 bases from V and 3 bases from J, with 10 bases between. Germline lookup yields CDR1 LNHDA and CDR2 SQIVND (reference sequence). The CDR3 sequence is CASQGGTDTQYF. The CDR3 DNA follows: TGTGCCAGCCAGGGGGGGACAGATACGCAGTATTTT. Together with reference TRBV19 and TRBJ2-3, the CDR3 gives the full variable domain: DGGITQSPKYLFRKEGQNVTLSCEQNLNHDAMYWYRQDPGQGLRLIYYSQIVNDFQKGDIAEGYSVSREKKESFPLTVTSAQKNPTAFYLCASQGGTDTQYFGPGTRLTVL.

This clone came up a few times. The chain recombines TRBV6-8 with TRBJ2-7; TRBD1 agrees at 9 bases. The CDR3 is made up of 12 amino acids. Germline V CDR1 and CDR2: MNHGY, SAAAGT. After removal of 6 bases from V and 3 bases from J, the junction contained 0 bases not matched to a gene. In DNA form, the CDR3 reads TGTGCCAGCAGGGGACAGGGCTACGAGCAGTACTTC. Translated: CASRGQGYEQYF.

This clone is labeled as medium-sized. The CDR3 sequence: CASSYDGNTIYF. CDR3 sequence (DNA): TGTGCCAGCAGTTACGATGGAAACACCATATATTTT. The chain uses TRBV6-8 and TRBJ1-3; D gene ambiguous. V gave up 2 bases and J gave up 3 bases, with 2 bases separating them. The germline gives CDR1 MNHGY, CDR2 SAAAGT. The CDR3 is 12 amino acids.